The sequence of this T cell receptor beta chain was determined in a study of blood T cell repertoires in COVID-19. The overall study: The cDNA or gDNA used as material had been derived from T cells, B-cell-depleted T cells, or PBMCs.

The CDR3 sequence is 17 residues long. In germline, CDR1 is MDHEN, CDR2 SYDVKM. V gave up 0 bases and J gave up 3 bases; unmatched junction bases: 5. In the study's own analysis: Reference gene primer amplification gave nucleated cell count estimates. Repertoires were generated with immunoSEQ multiplex PCR, while TCRdb's copy carries only in-frame clones and drops some. V and J calls and clone size are those listed in that table; D and trimming were worked out from the DNA. This repertoire shows 490,000 or so clones, 80% to 90% found once; its top ten account for 6.5% to 8.5%. V is TRBV28 and J is TRBJ2-3; the match to TRBD1 covers 11 bases. This receptor was identified in a woman aged 55-69 years who had recovered from COVID-19. The sample comprised PBMCs or T cells enriched from blood (not recorded which). The CDR3 protein is CASSLWSDRGRTDTQYF. In DNA form, the CDR3 reads TGTGCCAGCAGTTTATGGTCGGACAGGGGGCGTACAGATACGCAGTATTTT.